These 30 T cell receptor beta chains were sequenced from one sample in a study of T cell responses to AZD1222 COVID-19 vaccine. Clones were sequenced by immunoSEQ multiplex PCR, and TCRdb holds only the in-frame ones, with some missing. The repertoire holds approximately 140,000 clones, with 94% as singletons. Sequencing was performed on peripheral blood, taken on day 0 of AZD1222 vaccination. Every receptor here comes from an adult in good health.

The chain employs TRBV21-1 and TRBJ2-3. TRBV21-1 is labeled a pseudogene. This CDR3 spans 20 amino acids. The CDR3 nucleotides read TGTGCCAGCAGCAAAGGGGGGAGTCATTCACTGAAGGACCATTCAGATACGCAGTATTTT. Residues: CASSKGGSHSLKDHSDTQYF.

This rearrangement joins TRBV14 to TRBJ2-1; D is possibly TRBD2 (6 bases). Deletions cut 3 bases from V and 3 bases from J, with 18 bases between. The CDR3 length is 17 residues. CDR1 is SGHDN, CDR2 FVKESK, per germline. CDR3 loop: CASSQPLAERFYNEQFF. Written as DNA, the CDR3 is TGTGCCAGCAGCCAGCCTTTAGCGGAGCGGTTCTACAATGAGCAGTTCTTC.

The CDR3 region has the DNA TGTGCCAGCAGTTTGGCACGCGGGACAGGGGTCCATTTT. This sequence encodes CASSLARGTGVHF. The V and J genes are TRBV27 and TRBJ1-5; TRBD1 aligns across 10 bases. Per germline, CDR1 MNHEY and CDR2 SMNVEV (reference sequence). This CDR3 contains 13 residues. With V trimmed by 3 bases and J by 16 bases, 9 bases remained unmatched.

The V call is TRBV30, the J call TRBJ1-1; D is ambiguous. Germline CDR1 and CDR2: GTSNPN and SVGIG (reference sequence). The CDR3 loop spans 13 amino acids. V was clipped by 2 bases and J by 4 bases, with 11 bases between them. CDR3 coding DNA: TGTGCCTGGAGTTTGGAGGCTGTCACTGAAGCTTTCTTT. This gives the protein CAWSLEAVTEAFF.

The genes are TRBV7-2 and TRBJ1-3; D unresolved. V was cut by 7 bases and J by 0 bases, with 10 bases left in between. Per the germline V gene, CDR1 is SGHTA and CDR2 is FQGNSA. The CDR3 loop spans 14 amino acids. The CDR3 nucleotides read TGTGCCAGCACCTCTGGCAGCTCTGGAAACACCATATATTTT. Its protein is CASTSGSSGNTIYF. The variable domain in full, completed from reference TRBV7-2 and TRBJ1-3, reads GAGVSQSPSNKVTEKGKDVELRCDPISGHTALYWYRQSLGQGLEFLIYFQGNSAPDKSGLPSDRFSAERTGGSVSTLTIQRTQQEDSAVYLCASTSGSSGNTIYFGEGSWLTVV.

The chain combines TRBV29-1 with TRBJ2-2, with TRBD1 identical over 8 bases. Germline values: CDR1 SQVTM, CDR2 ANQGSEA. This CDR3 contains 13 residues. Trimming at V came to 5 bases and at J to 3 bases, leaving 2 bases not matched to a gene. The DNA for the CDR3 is TGCAGCGTTAAACAGGGGGACACCGGGGAGCTGTTTTTT. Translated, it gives CSVKQGDTGELFF.

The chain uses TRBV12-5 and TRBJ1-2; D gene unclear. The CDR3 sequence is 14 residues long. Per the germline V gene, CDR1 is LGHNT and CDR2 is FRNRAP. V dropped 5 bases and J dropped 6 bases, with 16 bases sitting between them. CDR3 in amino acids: CASGLNGGANGYTF. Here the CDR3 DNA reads TGTGCTAGTGGTCTCAACGGAGGCGCAAATGGCTACACCTTC.

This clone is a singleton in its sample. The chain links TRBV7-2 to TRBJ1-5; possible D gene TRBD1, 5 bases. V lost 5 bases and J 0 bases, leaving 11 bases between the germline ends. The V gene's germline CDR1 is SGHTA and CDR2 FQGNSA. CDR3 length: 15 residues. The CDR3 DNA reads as TGTGCCAGCAGCCTGGGGGGGTATAGCAATCAGCCCCAGCATTTT. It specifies CASSLGGYSNQPQHF. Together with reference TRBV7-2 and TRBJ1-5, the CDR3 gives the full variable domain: GAGVSQSPSNKVTEKGKDVELRCDPISGHTALYWYRQSLGQGLEFLIYFQGNSAPDKSGLPSDRFSAERTGGSVSTLTIQRTQQEDSAVYLCASSLGGYSNQPQHFGDGTRLSIL.

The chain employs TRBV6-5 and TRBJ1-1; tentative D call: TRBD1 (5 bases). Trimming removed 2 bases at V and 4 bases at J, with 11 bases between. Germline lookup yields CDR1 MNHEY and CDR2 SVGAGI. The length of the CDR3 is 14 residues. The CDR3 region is CASSYGGGGTEAFF. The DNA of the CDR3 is TGTGCCAGCAGTTACGGTGGGGGTGGCACTGAAGCTTTCTTT.

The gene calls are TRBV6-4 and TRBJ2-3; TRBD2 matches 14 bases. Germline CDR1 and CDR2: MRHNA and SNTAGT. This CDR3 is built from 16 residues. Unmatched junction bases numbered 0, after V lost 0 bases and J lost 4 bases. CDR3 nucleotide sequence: TGTGCCAGCAGTGACTCGGGACTAGCGGGGGCAGATACGCAGTATTTT. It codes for CASSDSGLAGADTQYF.

The CDR3 bases are TGTGCCAGCAGCTTGGTACAGGGTGAAGGCACAGATACGCAGTATTTT. It specifies CASSLVQGEGTDTQYF. The V and J genes are TRBV5-5 and TRBJ2-3; perhaps TRBD1 as D (6 bases). Germline lookup yields CDR1 SGHKS and CDR2 YYEKEE (reference sequence). The V end was cut by 0 bases, the J end by 1 base, with 12 bases between. The CDR3 covers 16 residues. Based on the CDR3 plus reference TRBV5-5 and TRBJ2-3, the full variable domain is DAGVTQSPTHLIKTRGQQVTLRCSPISGHKSVSWYQQVLGQGPQFIFQYYEKEERGRGNFPDRFSARQFPNYSSELNVNALLLGDSALYLCASSLVQGEGTDTQYFGPGTRLTVL.

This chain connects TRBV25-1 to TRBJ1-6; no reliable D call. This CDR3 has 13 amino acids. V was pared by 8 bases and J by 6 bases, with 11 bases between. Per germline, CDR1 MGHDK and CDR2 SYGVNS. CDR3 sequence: CASQGPINSPLHF. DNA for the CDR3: TGTGCCAGCCAAGGGCCGATTAATTCACCCCTCCACTTT.

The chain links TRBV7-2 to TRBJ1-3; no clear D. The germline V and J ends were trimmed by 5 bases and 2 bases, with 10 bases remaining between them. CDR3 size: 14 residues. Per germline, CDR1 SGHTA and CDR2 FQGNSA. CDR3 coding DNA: TGTGCCAGCAGCCCCGGCTGGGCTGGAAACACCATATATTTT. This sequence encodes CASSPGWAGNTIYF.

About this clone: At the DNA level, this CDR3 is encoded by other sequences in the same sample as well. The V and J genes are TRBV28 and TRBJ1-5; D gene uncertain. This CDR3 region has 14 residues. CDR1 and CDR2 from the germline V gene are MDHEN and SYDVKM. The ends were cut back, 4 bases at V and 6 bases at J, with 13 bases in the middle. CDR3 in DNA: TGTGCCAGCAGTTCACCTCAAGGAGGTCAGCCCCAGCATTTT. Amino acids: CASSSPQGGQPQHF.

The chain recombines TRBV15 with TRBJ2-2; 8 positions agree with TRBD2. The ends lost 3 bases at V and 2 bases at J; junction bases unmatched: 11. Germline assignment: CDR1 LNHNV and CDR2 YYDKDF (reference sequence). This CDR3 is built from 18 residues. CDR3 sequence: CATSRGVGGRHNTGELFF. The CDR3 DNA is TGTGCCACCAGCAGGGGGGTGGGCGGGAGGCATAACACCGGGGAGCTGTTTTTT.

The CDR3 is CASTRANTGELFF. CDR3 coding DNA: TGTGCCAGCACCCGGGCGAACACCGGGGAGCTGTTTTTT. The chain links TRBV12-3 or TRBV12-4 to TRBJ2-2; D remains unclear. CDR3 length: 13 residues. Trimming cost V 7 bases and J 0 bases, with 6 bases left between them.

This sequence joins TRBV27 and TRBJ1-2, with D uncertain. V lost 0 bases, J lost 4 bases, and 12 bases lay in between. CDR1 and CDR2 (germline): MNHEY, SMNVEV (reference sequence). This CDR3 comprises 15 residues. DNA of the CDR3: TGTGCCAGCAGTTTATCGAACCGGCCGGTCTATGGCTACACCTTC. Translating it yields CASSLSNRPVYGYTF.

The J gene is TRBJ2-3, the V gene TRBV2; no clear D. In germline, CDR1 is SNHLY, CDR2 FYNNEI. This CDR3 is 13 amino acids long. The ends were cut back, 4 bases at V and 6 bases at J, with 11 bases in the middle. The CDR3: CASSANSRDTQYF. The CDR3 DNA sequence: TGTGCCAGCAGTGCCAACAGCCGGGATACGCAGTATTTT.

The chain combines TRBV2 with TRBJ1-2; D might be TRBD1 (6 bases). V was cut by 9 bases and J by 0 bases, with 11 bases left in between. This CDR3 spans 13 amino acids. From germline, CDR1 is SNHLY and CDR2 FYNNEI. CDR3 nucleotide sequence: TGTGCCAGTCGACAGGAAACTAACTATGGCTACACCTTC. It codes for CASRQETNYGYTF.

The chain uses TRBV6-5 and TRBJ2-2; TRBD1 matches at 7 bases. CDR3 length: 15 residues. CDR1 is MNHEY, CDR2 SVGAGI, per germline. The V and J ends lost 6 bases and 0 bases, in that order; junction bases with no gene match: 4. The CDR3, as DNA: TGTGCCAGCAGCAGGGGGTCCGCGAACACCGGGGAGCTGTTTTTT. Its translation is CASSRGSANTGELFF.

The CDR3 spells CASSLEVGYNTEAFF. The CDR3, as DNA: TGCGCCAGCAGCTTGGAAGTAGGTTATAATACTGAAGCTTTCTTT. The rearrangement joins TRBV5-1 to TRBJ1-1; the D is unclear. CDR1 SGHRS and CDR2 YFSETQ come from the germline V gene. CDR3 length equals 15 residues. The germline V and J ends were trimmed by 0 bases and 5 bases, with 14 bases remaining between them.

In DNA form, the CDR3 reads TGTGCCAGCAGTTCCGGACAGGGGGCCGGGGGCTACACCTTC. Its protein is CASSSGQGAGGYTF. The rearrangement uses TRBV27 and TRBJ1-2; 11 positions match TRBD1. This CDR3 comprises 14 residues. Germline assignment: CDR1 MNHEY and CDR2 SMNVEV (reference sequence). With 4 bases clipped from V and 8 bases from J, the junction kept 6 bases outside the gene matches.

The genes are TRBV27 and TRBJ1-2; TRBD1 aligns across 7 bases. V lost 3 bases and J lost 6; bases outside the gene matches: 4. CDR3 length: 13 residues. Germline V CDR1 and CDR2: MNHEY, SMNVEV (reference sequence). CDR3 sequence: CASSFRQGDGYTF. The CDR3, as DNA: TGTGCCAGCAGTTTCCGCCAGGGGGATGGCTACACCTTC.

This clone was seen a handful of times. CDR3 coding DNA: TGTGCCAGCAGACCCACAGGGGGATCCTCTGGAAACACCATATATTTT. Translated, it gives CASRPTGGSSGNTIYF. This chain connects TRBV2 to TRBJ1-3; the match to TRBD1 covers 8 bases. V was clipped by 6 bases and J by 0 bases; unmatched bases: 7. This CDR3 spans 16 amino acids. CDR1 SNHLY and CDR2 FYNNEI come from the germline V gene.

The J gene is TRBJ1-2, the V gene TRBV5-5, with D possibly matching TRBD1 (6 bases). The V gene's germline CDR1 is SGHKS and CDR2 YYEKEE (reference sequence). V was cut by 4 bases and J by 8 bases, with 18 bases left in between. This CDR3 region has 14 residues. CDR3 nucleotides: TGTGCCAGCAGCGGCCAGCAGGGGCAGGACGGCTACACCTTC. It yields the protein CASSGQQGQDGYTF.

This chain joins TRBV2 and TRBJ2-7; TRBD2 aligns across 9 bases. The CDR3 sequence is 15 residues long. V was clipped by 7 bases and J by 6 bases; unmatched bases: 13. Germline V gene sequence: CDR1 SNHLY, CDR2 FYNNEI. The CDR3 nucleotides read TGTGCCAGCAATTCGGAGGGACTAGCAAATCCCGAGCAGTACGTC. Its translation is CASNSEGLANPEQYV.

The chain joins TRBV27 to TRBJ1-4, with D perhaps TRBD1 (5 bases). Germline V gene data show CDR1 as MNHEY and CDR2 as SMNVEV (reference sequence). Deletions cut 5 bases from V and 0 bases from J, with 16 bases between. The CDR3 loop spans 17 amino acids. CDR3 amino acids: CASSHRQTSPTNEKLFF. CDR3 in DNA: TGTGCCAGCAGTCACCGACAGACATCGCCAACTAATGAAAAACTGTTTTTT.

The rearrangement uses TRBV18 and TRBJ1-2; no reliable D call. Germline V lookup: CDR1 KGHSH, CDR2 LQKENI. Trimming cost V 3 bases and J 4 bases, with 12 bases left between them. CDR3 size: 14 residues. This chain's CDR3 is CASSPISGSYGYTF. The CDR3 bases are TGTGCCAGCTCACCGATTTCGGGGAGCTATGGCTACACCTTC. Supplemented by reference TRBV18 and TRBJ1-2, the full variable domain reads NAGVMQNPRHLVRRRGQEARLRCSPMKGHSHVYWYRQLPEEGLKFMVYLQKENIIDESGMPKERFSAEFPKEGPSILRIQQVVRGDSAAYFCASSPISGSYGYTFGSGTRLTVV.

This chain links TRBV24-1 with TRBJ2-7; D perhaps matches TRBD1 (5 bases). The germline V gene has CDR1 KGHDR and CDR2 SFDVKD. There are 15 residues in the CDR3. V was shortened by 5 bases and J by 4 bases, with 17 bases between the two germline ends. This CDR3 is CATSGKKGDGYEQYV. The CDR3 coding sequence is TGTGCCACCAGTGGAAAAAAAGGGGATGGGTACGAGCAGTACGTC.

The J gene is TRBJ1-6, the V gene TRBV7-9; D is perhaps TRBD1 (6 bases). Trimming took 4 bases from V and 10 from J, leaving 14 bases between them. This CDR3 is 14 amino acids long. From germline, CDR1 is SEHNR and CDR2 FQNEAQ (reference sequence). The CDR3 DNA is TGTGCCAGCAGCTCAAAGGGGGATGGATCACCCCTCCACTTT. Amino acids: CASSSKGDGSPLHF.